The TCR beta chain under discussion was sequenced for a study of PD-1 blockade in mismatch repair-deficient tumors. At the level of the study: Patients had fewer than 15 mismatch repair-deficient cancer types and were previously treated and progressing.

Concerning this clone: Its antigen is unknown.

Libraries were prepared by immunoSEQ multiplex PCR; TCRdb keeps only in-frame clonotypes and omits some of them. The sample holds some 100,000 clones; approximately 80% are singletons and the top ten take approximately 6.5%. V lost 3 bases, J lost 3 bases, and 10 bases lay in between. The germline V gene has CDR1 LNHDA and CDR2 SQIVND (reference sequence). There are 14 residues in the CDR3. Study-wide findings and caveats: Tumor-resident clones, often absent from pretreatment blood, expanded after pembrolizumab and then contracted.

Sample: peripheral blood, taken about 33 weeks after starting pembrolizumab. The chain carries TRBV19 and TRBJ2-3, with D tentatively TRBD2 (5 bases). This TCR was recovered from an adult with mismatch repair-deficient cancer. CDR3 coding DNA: TGTGCCAGTAGTATTTTAGGAGGAACAGATACGCAGTATTTT. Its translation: CASSILGGTDTQYF. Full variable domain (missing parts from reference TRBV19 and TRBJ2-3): DGGITQSPKYLFRKEGQNVTLSCEQNLNHDAMYWYRQDPGQGLRLIYYSQIVNDFQKGDIAEGYSVSREKKESFPLTVTSAQKNPTAFYLCASSILGGTDTQYFGPGTRLTVL.